This entry concerns a single T cell receptor beta chain. The assay was immunoSEQ multiplex PCR, and TCRdb's table has in-frame clones only and misses some. The data show under 300,000 clones, about nine tenths seen once. The data were obtained in a study of blood T cell repertoires in COVID-19. Overall study: Sites across the United States, Italy and Spain contributed samples from acute and convalescent COVID-19. The analysed material was cDNA or gDNA that came from T cells, B-cell-depleted T cells, or PBMCs.

The specimen was peripheral blood. This clonotype was sampled from a woman in her 30s with COVID-19, enrolled during active disease.

The CDR3 here is CAWSPGGMGNEQFF. The CDR3 nucleotides are TGTGCCTGGAGTCCAGGGGGAATGGGCAATGAGCAGTTCTTC. The rearrangement joins TRBV30 to TRBJ2-1; TRBD1 matches 7 bases. From germline, CDR1 is GTSNPN and CDR2 SVGIG (reference sequence). V shed 2 bases and J 6 bases; nucleotides not matched to a gene: 7. This CDR3 is 14 amino acids long.